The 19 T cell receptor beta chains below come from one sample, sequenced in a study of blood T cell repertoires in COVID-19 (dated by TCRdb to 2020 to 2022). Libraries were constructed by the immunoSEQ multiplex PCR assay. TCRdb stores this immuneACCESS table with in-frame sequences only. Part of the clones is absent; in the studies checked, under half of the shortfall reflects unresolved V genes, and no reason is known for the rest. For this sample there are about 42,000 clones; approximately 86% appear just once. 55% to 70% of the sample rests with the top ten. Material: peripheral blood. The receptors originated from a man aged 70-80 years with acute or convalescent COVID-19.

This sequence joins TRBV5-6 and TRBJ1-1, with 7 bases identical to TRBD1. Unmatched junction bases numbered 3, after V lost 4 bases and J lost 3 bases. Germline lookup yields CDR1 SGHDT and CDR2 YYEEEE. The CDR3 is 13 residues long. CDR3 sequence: CASSRDRDTEAFF. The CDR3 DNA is TGTGCCAGCAGCCGGGACAGAGACACTGAAGCTTTCTTT.

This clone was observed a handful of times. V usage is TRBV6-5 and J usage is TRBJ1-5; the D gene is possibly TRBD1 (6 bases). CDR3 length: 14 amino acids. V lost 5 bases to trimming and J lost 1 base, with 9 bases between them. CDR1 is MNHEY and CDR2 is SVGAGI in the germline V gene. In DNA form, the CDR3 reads TGTGCCAGCAGTCCGAGGGGGAGCAATCAGCCCCAGCATTTT. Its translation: CASSPRGSNQPQHF.

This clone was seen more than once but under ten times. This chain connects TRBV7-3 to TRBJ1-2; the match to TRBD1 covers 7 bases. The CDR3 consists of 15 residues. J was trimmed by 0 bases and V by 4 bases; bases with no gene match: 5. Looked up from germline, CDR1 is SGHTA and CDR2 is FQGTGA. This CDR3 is CASSSRDRANYGYTF. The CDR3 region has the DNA TGTGCCAGCAGCTCTCGGGACAGAGCTAACTATGGCTACACCTTC.

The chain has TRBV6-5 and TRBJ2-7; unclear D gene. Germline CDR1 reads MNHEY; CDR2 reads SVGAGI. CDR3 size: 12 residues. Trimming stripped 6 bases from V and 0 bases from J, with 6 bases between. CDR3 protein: CASRADSYEQYF. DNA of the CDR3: TGTGCCAGCAGGGCAGACTCCTACGAGCAGTACTTC.

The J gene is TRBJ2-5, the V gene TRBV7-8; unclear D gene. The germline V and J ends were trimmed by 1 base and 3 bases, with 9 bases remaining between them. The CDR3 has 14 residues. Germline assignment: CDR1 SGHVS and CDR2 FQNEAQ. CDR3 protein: CASSLDGGEETQYF. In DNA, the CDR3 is TGTGCCAGCAGCTTAGATGGCGGAGAAGAGACCCAGTACTTC.

CDR3 DNA: TGTGCCAGCAGCCGGTCCGGGAATCCCATCCCCGAGCAGTACTTC. Residues: CASSRSGNPIPEQYF. V and J are TRBV14 and TRBJ2-7, with D possibly being TRBD2 (5 bases). CDR1 is SGHDN, CDR2 FVKESK, per germline. V was trimmed by 4 bases and J by 6 bases, leaving 19 bases between them. The CDR3 totals 15 residues.

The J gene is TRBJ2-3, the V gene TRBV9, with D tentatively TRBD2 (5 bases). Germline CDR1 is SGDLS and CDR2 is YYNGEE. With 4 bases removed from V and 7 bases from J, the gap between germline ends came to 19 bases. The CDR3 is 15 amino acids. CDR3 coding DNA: TGTGCCAGCAGCACATCCCAGGACTGGCGCTATACGCAGTATTTT. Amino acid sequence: CASSTSQDWRYTQYF.

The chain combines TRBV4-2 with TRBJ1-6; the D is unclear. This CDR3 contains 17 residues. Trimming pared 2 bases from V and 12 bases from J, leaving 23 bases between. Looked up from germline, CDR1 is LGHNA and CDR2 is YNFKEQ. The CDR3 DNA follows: TGTGCCAGCAGCCAAACAAACACGAGGGCTGGGGTGCAACCCCTCCACTTT. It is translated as CASSQTNTRAGVQPLHF.

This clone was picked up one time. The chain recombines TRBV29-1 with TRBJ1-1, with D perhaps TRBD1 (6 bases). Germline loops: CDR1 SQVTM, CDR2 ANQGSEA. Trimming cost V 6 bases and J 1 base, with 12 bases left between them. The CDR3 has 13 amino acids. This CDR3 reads CSVMGGPNTEAFF. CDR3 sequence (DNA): TGCAGCGTGATGGGGGGGCCGAACACTGAAGCTTTCTTT.

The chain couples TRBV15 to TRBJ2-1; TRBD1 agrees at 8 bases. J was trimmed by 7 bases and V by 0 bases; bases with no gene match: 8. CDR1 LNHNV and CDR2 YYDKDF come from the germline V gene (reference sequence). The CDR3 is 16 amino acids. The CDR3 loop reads CATSRDRAGGKNEQFF. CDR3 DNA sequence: TGTGCCACCAGCAGAGATCGGGCAGGGGGCAAGAATGAGCAGTTCTTC.

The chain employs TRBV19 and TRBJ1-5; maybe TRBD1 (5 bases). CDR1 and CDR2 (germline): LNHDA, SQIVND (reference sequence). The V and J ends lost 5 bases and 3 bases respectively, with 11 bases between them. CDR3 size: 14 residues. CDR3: CASSRGTTNQPQHF. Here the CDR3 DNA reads TGTGCCAGTAGTCGAGGGACTACCAATCAGCCCCAGCATTTT. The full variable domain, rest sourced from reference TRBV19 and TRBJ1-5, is DGGITQSPKYLFRKEGQNVTLSCEQNLNHDAMYWYRQDPGQGLRLIYYSQIVNDFQKGDIAEGYSVSREKKESFPLTVTSAQKNPTAFYLCASSRGTTNQPQHFGDGTRLSIL.

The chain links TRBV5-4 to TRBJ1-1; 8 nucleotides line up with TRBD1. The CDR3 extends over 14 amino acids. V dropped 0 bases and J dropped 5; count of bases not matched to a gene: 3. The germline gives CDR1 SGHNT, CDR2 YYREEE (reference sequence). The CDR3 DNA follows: TGTGCCAGCAGCTTGGCGACAGGGGAGACTGAAGCTTTCTTT. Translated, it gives CASSLATGETEAFF.

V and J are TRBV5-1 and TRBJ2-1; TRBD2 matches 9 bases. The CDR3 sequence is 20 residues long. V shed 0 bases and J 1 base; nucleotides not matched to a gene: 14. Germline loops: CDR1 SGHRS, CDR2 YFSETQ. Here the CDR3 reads CASSLDPRTEREASYNEQFF. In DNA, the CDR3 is TGCGCCAGCAGCTTGGACCCTCGAACGGAGCGGGAGGCATCCTACAATGAGCAGTTCTTC.

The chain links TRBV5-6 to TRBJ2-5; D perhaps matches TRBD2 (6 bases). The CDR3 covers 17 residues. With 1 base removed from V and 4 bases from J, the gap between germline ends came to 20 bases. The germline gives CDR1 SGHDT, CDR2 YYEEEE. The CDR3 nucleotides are TGTGCCAGCAGCTTGATAACAACTAGCTCTCGAGGAGAGACCCAGTACTTC. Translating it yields CASSLITTSSRGETQYF.

As DNA, the CDR3 is TGTGCCAGCAGCCATGAGGGGGCGAGGGCTAACTATGGCTACACCTTC. Translated, it gives CASSHEGARANYGYTF. The chain combines TRBV3-1 (or the pseudogene TRBV3-2) with TRBJ1-2; 7 bases are a match to TRBD1. V gave up 3 bases and J gave up 0 bases; unmatched junction bases: 7. The germline CDR1 and CDR2 sequences are LGHDT and YNNKEL (reference sequence). The CDR3 totals 16 residues.

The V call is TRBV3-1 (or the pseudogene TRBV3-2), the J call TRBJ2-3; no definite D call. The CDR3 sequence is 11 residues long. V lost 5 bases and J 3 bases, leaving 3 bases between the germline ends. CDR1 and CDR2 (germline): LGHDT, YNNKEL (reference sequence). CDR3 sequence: CASSYTDTQYF. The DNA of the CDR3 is TGTGCCAGCAGCTATACAGATACGCAGTATTTT.

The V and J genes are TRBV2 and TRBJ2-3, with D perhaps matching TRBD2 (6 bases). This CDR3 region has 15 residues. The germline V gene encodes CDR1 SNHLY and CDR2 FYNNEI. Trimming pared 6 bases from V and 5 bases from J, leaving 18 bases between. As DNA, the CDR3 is TGTGCCAGCAGACGTATGGGACTCCAACAAGATACGCAGTATTTT. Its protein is CASRRMGLQQDTQYF.

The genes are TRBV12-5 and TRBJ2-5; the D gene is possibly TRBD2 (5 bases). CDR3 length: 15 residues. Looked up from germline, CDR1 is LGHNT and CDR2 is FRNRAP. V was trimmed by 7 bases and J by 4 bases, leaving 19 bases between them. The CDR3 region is CASAPGLRKRETQYF. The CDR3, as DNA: TGTGCTAGTGCCCCCGGACTCAGGAAGCGAGAGACCCAGTACTTC.

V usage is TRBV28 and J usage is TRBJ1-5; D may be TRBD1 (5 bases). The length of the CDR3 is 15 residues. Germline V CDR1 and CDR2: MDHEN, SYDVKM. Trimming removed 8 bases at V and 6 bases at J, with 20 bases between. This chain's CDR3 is CASRSEVGEGQPQHF. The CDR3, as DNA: TGTGCCAGCCGCTCCGAGGTGGGGGAGGGTCAGCCCCAGCATTTT.